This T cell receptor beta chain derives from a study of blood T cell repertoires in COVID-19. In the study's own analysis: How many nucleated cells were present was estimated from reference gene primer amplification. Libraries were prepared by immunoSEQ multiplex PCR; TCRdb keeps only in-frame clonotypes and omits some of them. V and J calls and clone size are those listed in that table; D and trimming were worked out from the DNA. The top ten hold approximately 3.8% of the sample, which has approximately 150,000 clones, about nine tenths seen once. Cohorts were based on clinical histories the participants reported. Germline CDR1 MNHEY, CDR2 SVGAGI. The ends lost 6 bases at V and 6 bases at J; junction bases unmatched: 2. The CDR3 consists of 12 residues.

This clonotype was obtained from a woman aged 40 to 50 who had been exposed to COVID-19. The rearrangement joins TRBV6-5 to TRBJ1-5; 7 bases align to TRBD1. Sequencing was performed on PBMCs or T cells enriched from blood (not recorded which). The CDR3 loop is CASRTGFQPQHF. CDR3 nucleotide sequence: TGTGCCAGCAGGACAGGGTTTCAGCCCCAGCATTTT.